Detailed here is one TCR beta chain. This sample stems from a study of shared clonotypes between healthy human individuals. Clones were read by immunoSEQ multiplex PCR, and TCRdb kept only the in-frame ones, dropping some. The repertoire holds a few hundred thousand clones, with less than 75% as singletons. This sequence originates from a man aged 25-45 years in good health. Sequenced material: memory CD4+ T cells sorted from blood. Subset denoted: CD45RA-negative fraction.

The CDR3 bases are TGCGCCAGCAGAAGGACTAGCGGGAAGCGGAACAATGAGCAGTTCTTC. Protein sequence: CASRRTSGKRNNEQFF. The genes are TRBV5-1 and TRBJ2-1; TRBD2 aligns across 12 bases. There are 16 residues in the CDR3. The V gene end was trimmed by 5 bases and the J gene end by 5 bases; junction bases not matched to a gene: 8. Per the germline V gene, CDR1 is SGHRS and CDR2 is YFSETQ.